Listed here are 5 T cell receptor beta chains from one sample, sequenced in a study of blood T cell repertoires in COVID-19. Profiling relied on immunoSEQ multiplex PCR, and the TCRdb table lists in-frame clones only, not all of them. This sample has a few hundred thousand clones, with 84% found just once. Sequenced: peripheral blood. The receptors come from a human donor in a cohort sampled during active COVID-19.

The V call is TRBV15, the J call TRBJ2-1; 7 bases match TRBD1. CDR1 and CDR2 from the germline V gene are LNHNV and YYDKDF (reference sequence). The CDR3 runs to 19 residues. The V gene end was trimmed by 0 bases and the J gene end by 4 bases; junction bases not matched to a gene: 15. In DNA, the CDR3 is TGTGCCACCAGCAGAGATTTGAGGGGGCGACGGATTTCATACAATGAGCAGTTCTTC. It specifies CATSRDLRGRRISYNEQFF.

The chain uses TRBV5-8 and TRBJ2-7; tentative D call: TRBD1 (5 bases). With 4 bases removed from V and 5 bases from J, the gap between germline ends came to 10 bases. This CDR3 has 12 amino acids. In germline, CDR1 is SGHTS, CDR2 YDEGEE. Here the CDR3 reads CASSPQGNEQYF. The CDR3 DNA reads as TGTGCCAGCAGCCCTCAGGGTAACGAGCAGTACTTC. The variable domain in full, completed from reference TRBV5-8 and TRBJ2-7, reads EAGVTQSPTHLIKTRGQQATLRCSPISGHTSVYWYQQALGLGLQFLLWYDEGEERNRGNFPPRFSGRQFPNYSSELNVNALELEDSALYLCASSPQGNEQYFGPGTRLTVT.

This clone was counted only a few times. The chain carries TRBV19 and TRBJ1-1; no firm D call. The CDR3 length is 14 residues. The V gene's germline CDR1 is LNHDA and CDR2 SQIVND (reference sequence). V was pared by 10 bases and J by 2 bases, with 17 bases between. In DNA form, the CDR3 reads TGTGCCACCGCTAGGCTTGGAGAAAACACTGAAGCTTTCTTT. Its protein product is CATARLGENTEAFF.

This clone appeared many times. The rearrangement links TRBV7-8 to TRBJ2-7; 8 bases match TRBD1. With 4 bases clipped from V and 4 bases from J, the junction kept 9 bases outside the gene matches. The CDR3 is 15 residues long. Germline CDR1 and CDR2: SGHVS and FQNEAQ. In DNA, the CDR3 is TGTGCCAGCAGCTATACAGGGGGTGGAGGGTACGAGCAGTACTTC. It encodes CASSYTGGGGYEQYF.

On this clone itself: This sample includes further DNA sequences coding for the same CDR3. The rearrangement joins TRBV7-9 to TRBJ1-5, with D possibly TRBD1 on 6 matching bases. The germline CDR1 and CDR2 sequences are SEHNR and FQNEAQ (reference sequence). CDR3 length: 14 amino acids. Between the trimmed V and J ends, which lost 5 bases and 3 bases, there was a span of 11 bases. The CDR3 loop reads CASSPTGSNQPQHF. The CDR3 DNA reads TGTGCCAGCAGCCCCACAGGGTCCAATCAGCCCCAGCATTTT.